This entry features one T cell receptor beta chain sequence. This sample was included in a study of blood T cells in healthy people across ages. Then a second PCR, running about 6 to 12 cycles, was carried out with a sample-barcoded 5' primer and a J-beta primer mix. TCRdb re-analysed the 5' RACE reads in MiXCR, keeping a single row per CDR3 protein. The sample has hundreds of thousands of distinct CDR3 sequences; 40% to 45% are singletons. The CDR3 has 15 residues. Germline V CDR1 and CDR2: SGHTA, FQGNSA. Trimming took 1 base from V and 8 from J; bases not matched to a gene: 6. This chain links TRBV7-2 with TRBJ2-1; 9 nucleotides agree with TRBD2. The sequence was obtained from a woman aged 55-69 years in good health. The sequenced sample was blood. This chain's CDR3 is CASSLGSGSIDEQFF. The CDR3 coding sequence is TGTGCCAGCAGCTTAGGTAGCGGGAGTATTGATGAGCAGTTCTTC. Complete variable domain (other parts from reference TRBV7-2 and TRBJ2-1): GAGVSQSPSNKVTEKGKDVELRCDPISGHTALYWYRQSLGQGLEFLIYFQGNSAPDKSGLPSDRFSAERTGGSVSTLTIQRTQQEDSAVYLCASSLGSGSIDEQFFGPGTRLTVL.